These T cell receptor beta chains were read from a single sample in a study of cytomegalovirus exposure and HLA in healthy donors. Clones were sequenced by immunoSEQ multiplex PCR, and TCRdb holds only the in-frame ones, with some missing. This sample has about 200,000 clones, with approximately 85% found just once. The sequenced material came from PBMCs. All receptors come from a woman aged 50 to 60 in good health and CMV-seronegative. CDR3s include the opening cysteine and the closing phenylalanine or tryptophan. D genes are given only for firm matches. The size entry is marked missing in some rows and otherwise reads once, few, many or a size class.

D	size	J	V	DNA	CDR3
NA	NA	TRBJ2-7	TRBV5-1	TGCGCCAGCAGCTTGGCCAATGCAGGGTCACTCTCCTACGAGCAGTACTTC	CASSLANAGSLSYEQYF
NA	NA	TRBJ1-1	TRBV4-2	TGTGCCAGCAGCCAAGACGTCCAGGTAGACACTGAAGCTTTCTTT	CASSQDVQVDTEAFF
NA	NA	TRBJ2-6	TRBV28	TGTGCCAGCACCCGCACGGTCTCTGGGGCCAACGTCCTGACTTTC	CASTRTVSGANVLTF
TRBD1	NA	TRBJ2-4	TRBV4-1	TGCGCCAGCAGCCGTCTCGGGGACAGGGCTCTAAACATTCAGTACTTC	CASSRLGDRALNIQYF
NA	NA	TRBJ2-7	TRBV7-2	TGTGCCAGCAGACACGACAGGACCTCCTACGAGCAGTACTTC	CASRHDRTSYEQYF
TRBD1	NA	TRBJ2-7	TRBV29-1	TGCAGCGTTGAAATACAGGGGCCCTACGAGCAGTACTTC	CSVEIQGPYEQYF
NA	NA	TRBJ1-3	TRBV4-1	TGCGCCAGCAGCCAAGAAACTTTCATTAAGGGGGAGAACTCTGGAAACACCATATATTTT	CASSQETFIKGENSGNTIYF
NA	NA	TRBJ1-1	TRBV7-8	TGTGCCAGCAGCTCCCCAAGGGGTTGGAAGGACACTGAAGCTTTCTTT	CASSSPRGWKDTEAFF
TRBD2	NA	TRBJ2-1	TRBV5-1	TGCGCCAGCAGAGCGGGAGGGAATGAGCAGTTCTTC	CASRAGGNEQFF
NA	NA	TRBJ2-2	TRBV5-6	TGTGCCAGCAGCTTAGGTACAGTGAACACCGGGGAGCTGTTTTTT	CASSLGTVNTGELFF
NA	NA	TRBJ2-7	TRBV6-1	TGTGCCAGCAGCAGGGACACAAACTACGAGCAGTACTTC	CASSRDTNYEQYF
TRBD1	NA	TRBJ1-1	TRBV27	TGTGCCAGCAGACGGACAGGGGGCACTGAAGCTTTCTTT	CASRRTGGTEAFF
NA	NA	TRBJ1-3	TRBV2	TGTGCCAGCAGTATCCTCTCTGGAAACACCATATATTTT	CASSILSGNTIYF
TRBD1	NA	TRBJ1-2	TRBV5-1	TGCGCCAGCAGCTTGGCCCGGGACAGGGGGCACGGCTACACCTTC	CASSLARDRGHGYTF
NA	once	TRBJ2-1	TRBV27	TGTGCCAGCAGTCAACCCCCGGGACACGCATACAATGAGCAGTTCTTC	CASSQPPGHAYNEQFF
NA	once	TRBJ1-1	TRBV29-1	TGCAGCGTTGGGGCAGGGGCAAACACTGAAGCTTTCTTT	CSVGAGANTEAFF
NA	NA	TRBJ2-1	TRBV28	TGTGCCAGCAGTTTTCCGAGGGACTCGTTCGGGGAGCAGTTCTTC	CASSFPRDSFGEQFF
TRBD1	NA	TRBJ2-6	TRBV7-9	TGTGCCAGCAGCACGAGGGGTGGGGGACAGGGCAACGTCCTGACTTTC	CASSTRGGGQGNVLTF
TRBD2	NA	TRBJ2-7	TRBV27	TGTGCCAGCAGTTTAATAGCGGGAGGTTTCTCAGTTGGGTCCTACGAGCAGTACTTC	CASSLIAGGFSVGSYEQYF
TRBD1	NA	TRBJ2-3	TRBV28	TGTGCCAGCAGTTTTGGGACAGGGGAGAGAGGAGATACGCAGTATTTT	CASSFGTGERGDTQYF
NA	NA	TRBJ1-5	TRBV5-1	TGCGCCAGCAGCTTGGCCAGTGGTCAGCCCCAGCATTTT	CASSLASGQPQHF
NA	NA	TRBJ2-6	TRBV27	TGTGCCAGCACTCCCCGGTCTGGGGCCAACGTCCTGACTTTC	CASTPRSGANVLTF
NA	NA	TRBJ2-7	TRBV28	TGTGCCAGCAGTTTCGGGGAAAGCGAGCAGTACTTC	CASSFGESEQYF
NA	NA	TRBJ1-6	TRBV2	TGTGCCAGCAGTGACAGGGCGGCTCATGTACCCCTCCACTTT	CASSDRAAHVPLHF